The next 5 T cell receptor beta chains were all read from a single sample in a study of cytomegalovirus exposure and HLA in healthy donors (dated by TCRdb to about 2017). Receptor libraries were prepared by the immunoSEQ multiplex PCR assay. The multiplex PCR relied on a mix of 60 forward primers for TCR Vbeta segments and 13 reverse primers for TCR Jbeta segments. TCRdb mirrors the immuneACCESS table, restricted to in-frame sequences. Some clones are absent from its copies; in checked studies, under half trace to an unresolved V gene, and the reason for the others is unknown. The sample table shows some 130,000 clones, and roughly three quarters are seen once. Of the sample, around 2% falls within the top ten clones. The specimen was PBMCs. Source of these receptors: a man younger than 40 in good health and CMV-seronegative.

The rearrangement uses TRBV6-1 and TRBJ2-7; 9 nucleotides align to TRBD2. From germline, CDR1 is MNHNS and CDR2 SASEGT. The CDR3 is 19 residues long. The V and J ends lost 1 base and 0 bases, in that order; junction bases with no gene match: 13. The CDR3 region is CASSEDSWTSVKFSYEQYF. Here the CDR3 DNA reads TGTGCCAGCAGTGAAGATTCGTGGACTAGCGTGAAATTCTCCTACGAGCAGTACTTC.

V gene TRBV6-6 combines with J gene TRBJ2-1; 8 nucleotides line up with TRBD1. This CDR3 is 16 amino acids long. V shed 5 bases and J 0 bases; nucleotides not matched to a gene: 6. The germline gives CDR1 MNHNY, CDR2 SVGAGI (reference sequence). For the CDR3, the DNA is TGTGCCAGCAGTCGGACAGGGAGACGCTCCTACAATGAGCAGTTCTTC. It specifies CASSRTGRRSYNEQFF.

This clone has only one observation. The chain uses TRBV6-5 and TRBJ1-2; D is ambiguous. Germline lookup yields CDR1 MNHEY and CDR2 SVGAGI. Between the trimmed V and J ends, which lost 6 bases and 1 base, there was a span of 15 bases. This CDR3 has 15 residues. CDR3 bases: TGTGCCAGCAGCCAAAACAGCCCCTATAACTATGGCTACACCTTC. Protein: CASSQNSPYNYGYTF.

Worth noting for this clone: Other DNA variants within this sample encode the same CDR3. The chain links TRBV12-5 to TRBJ2-3, with D maybe TRBD1 (5 bases). This CDR3 region has 13 residues. Trimming pared 5 bases from V and 6 bases from J, leaving 12 bases between. Germline CDR1 and CDR2: LGHNT and FRNRAP. The CDR3 is CASGLWGPDTQYF. The CDR3 nucleotides read TGTGCTAGTGGTCTGTGGGGCCCGGATACGCAGTATTTT. Combining the CDR3 with reference TRBV12-5 and TRBJ2-3 gives the whole variable domain DARVTQTPRHKVTEMGQEVTMRCQPILGHNTVFWYRQTMMQGLELLAYFRNRAPLDDSGMPKDRFSAEMPDATLATLKIQPSEPRDSAVYFCASGLWGPDTQYFGPGTRLTVL.

V is TRBV9 and J is TRBJ2-7, with 8 positions matching TRBD2. CDR1 SGDLS and CDR2 YYNGEE come from the germline V gene. The V gene end was trimmed by 4 bases and the J gene end by 1 base; junction bases not matched to a gene: 7. This CDR3 comprises 15 residues. The CDR3 DNA follows: TGTGCCAGCAGCCCCGAGGGACTAGGATCCTACGAGCAGTACTTC. Translated: CASSPEGLGSYEQYF.